The 28 T cell receptor beta chains below were found in one sample sequenced in a study. TCRdb fed the 5' RACE reads into MiXCR, producing one record per CDR3 protein. The sample lists about 9,000 distinct CDR3 sequences; around 44% were seen once. Cells sorted as Tregs were CD4+, CD25+ and CD127-/low. Material: Tregs sorted from a lymph node. All receptors come from a female donor with breast cancer.

The chain uses TRBV4-2 and TRBJ2-7; 10 bases map to TRBD1. V gave up 1 base and J gave up 3 bases; unmatched junction bases: 3. Germline CDR1 reads LGHNA; CDR2 reads YNFKEQ. This CDR3 comprises 15 residues. CDR3 sequence reads: CASSQGRDRGYEQYF. In DNA form, the CDR3 reads TGTGCCAGCAGCCAAGGACGGGACAGGGGCTACGAGCAGTACTTC.

V is TRBV12-3 or TRBV12-4 and J is TRBJ1-1; 9 bases line up with TRBD1. Trimming cost V 7 bases and J 4 bases; bases outside gene matches: 7. The CDR3 is made up of 14 amino acids. CDR3 nucleotides: TGTGCCAGCAACCCGGGACAGGGCCTCACTGAAGCTTTCTTT. This sequence encodes CASNPGQGLTEAFF.

Concerning this clonotype: One junction end disagrees with the germline gene, perhaps due to a read error. This chain connects TRBV11-2 to TRBJ2-6; D ambiguous. CDR3 length: 17 residues. Germline values: CDR1 SGHAT, CDR2 FQNNGV. Here the CDR3 DNA reads TGTGCCAACAGCTTAGACCAGGATAGCTCTGGGGCCAACGTCCTGACTTTC. Its translation is CANSLDQDSSGANVLTF.

This clonotype is medium-sized. The genes are TRBV15 and TRBJ2-5; TRBD1 aligns across 9 bases. The CDR3 has 14 amino acids. Trimming at V came to 5 bases and at J to 5 bases, leaving 6 bases not matched to a gene. Germline CDR1 reads LNHNV; CDR2 reads YYDKDF (reference sequence). CDR3 amino acids: CATSSRDRDETQYF. The CDR3 DNA reads TGTGCCACCAGCTCCCGGGACAGGGATGAGACCCAGTACTTC. Together with reference TRBV15 and TRBJ2-5, the CDR3 gives the full variable domain: DAMVIQNPRYQVTQFGKPVTLSCSQTLNHNVMYWYQQKSSQAPKLLFHYYDKDFNNEADTPDNFQSRRPNTSFCFLDIRSPGLGDTAMYLCATSSRDRDETQYFGPGTRLLVL.

This clonotype was observed a handful of times. The V and J genes are TRBV4-1 and TRBJ2-7, with unresolved D. V was shortened by 4 bases and J by 3 bases, with 10 bases between the two germline ends. The CDR3 consists of 13 residues. Germline V gene lookup returns CDR1 MGHRA and CDR2 YSYEKL. CDR3 region: CASSLHKDYEQYF. As DNA, the CDR3 is TGCGCCAGCAGCCTCCATAAAGACTACGAGCAGTACTTC.

J is TRBJ2-3 and V is TRBV5-1; the D gene is possibly TRBD2 (7 bases). The CDR3 has 15 residues. V was cut by 4 bases and J by 2 bases, with 14 bases left in between. Germline V gene sequence: CDR1 SGHRS, CDR2 YFSETQ. The CDR3 loop reads CASSPLRGPTDTQYF. The CDR3 DNA reads TGCGCCAGCAGCCCTTTGCGGGGGCCCACAGATACGCAGTATTTT. The entire variable domain, with the rest obtained from reference TRBV5-1 and TRBJ2-3, is as follows: KAGVTQTPRYLIKTRGQQVTLSCSPISGHRSVSWYQQTPGQGLQFLFEYFSETQRNKGNFPGRFSGRQFSNSRSEMNVSTLELGDSALYLCASSPLRGPTDTQYFGPGTRLTVL.

This clonotype was picked up a small number of times. This rearrangement joins TRBV20-1 to TRBJ2-1; D is possibly TRBD2 (5 bases). Germline V gene sequence: CDR1 DFQATT, CDR2 SNEGSKA (reference sequence). Trimming pared 0 bases from V and 5 bases from J, leaving 14 bases between. The CDR3 runs 15 residues. CDR3 nucleotide sequence: TGCAGTGCTAGAGATCAAGGGAGTGACCACAATGAGCAGTTCTTC. This translates into CSARDQGSDHNEQFF.

The CDR3 DNA reads TGTGCCAGCAGCCTGACAGGGGGCATCGGCAATGAGCAGTTCTTC. Amino acids: CASSLTGGIGNEQFF. This chain uses TRBV7-3 with TRBJ2-1; 10 nucleotides match TRBD1. V was clipped by 5 bases and J by 6 bases; unmatched bases: 7. Germline CDR1 is SGHTA and CDR2 is FQGTGA. The CDR3 runs to 15 residues.

This clonotype was observed a handful of times. V and J are TRBV20-1 and TRBJ2-4; D might be TRBD1 (6 bases). Germline assignment: CDR1 DFQATT and CDR2 SNEGSKA (reference sequence). Trimming took off 4 bases at V and 6 bases at J, with 13 bases between the two ends. The CDR3 has 13 residues. The CDR3: CSATRTDPNIQYF. In nucleotides, the CDR3 is TGCAGTGCTACCCGGACAGACCCAAACATTCAGTACTTC.

This clonotype was picked up a small number of times. The chain has TRBV9 and TRBJ2-1, with D unresolved. V was clipped by 0 bases and J by 7 bases, with 5 bases between them. From germline, CDR1 is SGDLS and CDR2 YYNGEE. There are 12 residues in the CDR3. The CDR3 loop is CASSVAVNEQFF. CDR3 in DNA: TGTGCCAGCAGCGTAGCAGTTAATGAGCAGTTCTTC.

To note about this clonotype: The junction shows a germline mismatch at one end, possibly a read error. The V call is TRBV6-5, the J call TRBJ2-1, with D tentatively TRBD2 (5 bases). The CDR3 totals 17 residues. Germline-derived CDR1 and CDR2 are MNHEY and SVGAGI. The CDR3 DNA sequence: TGTGCCAGCACCTGGTGGCTAGCTAGTCCTAATACCGGGGAGCTGTTCTTC. It is translated as CASTWWLASPNTGELFF.

This chain connects TRBV6-5 to TRBJ2-7, with TRBD1 identical over 10 bases. This CDR3 has 15 amino acids. J was trimmed by 4 bases and V by 5 bases; bases with no gene match: 8. Germline V gene lookup returns CDR1 MNHEY and CDR2 SVGAGI. CDR3 protein: CASSPTRDRGYEQYF. In DNA form, the CDR3 reads TGTGCCAGCAGTCCCACGCGGGACAGGGGTTACGAGCAGTACTTC.

The J gene is TRBJ2-5, the V gene TRBV7-3; D perhaps matches TRBD2 (5 bases). Germline CDR1 and CDR2: SGHTA and FQGTGA. There are 14 residues in the CDR3. The V end was cut by 5 bases, the J end by 5 bases, with 15 bases between. DNA for the CDR3: TGTGCCAGCAGCCCTTCGGGGTTAGGTGAGACCCAGTACTTC. Amino acids: CASSPSGLGETQYF.

V is TRBV7-8 and J is TRBJ1-5; D unresolved. Germline assignment: CDR1 SGHVS and CDR2 FQNEAQ. Deletions cut 3 bases from V and 5 bases from J, with 11 bases between. The CDR3 has 14 amino acids. In DNA, the CDR3 is TGTGCCAGCAGCTTCGGCGTGAGAGATCAGCCCCAGCATTTT. Protein: CASSFGVRDQPQHF.

This clonotype was observed a handful of times. This rearrangement joins TRBV7-8 to TRBJ2-1; no definite D call. The germline V gene encodes CDR1 SGHVS and CDR2 FQNEAQ. The CDR3 sequence is 11 residues long. V was pared by 2 bases and J by 9 bases, with 5 bases between. Here the CDR3 DNA reads TGTGCCAGCAGCTTAACTGTTGAGCAGTTCTTC. Translated: CASSLTVEQFF.

The V gene is TRBV7-3, the J gene TRBJ2-5, with D perhaps being TRBD1 or TRBD2 (5 bases each). The CDR3 runs to 14 residues. From germline, CDR1 is SGHTA and CDR2 FQGTGA. Trimming removed 6 bases from V and 3 bases from J, with 14 bases in between. Written as DNA, the CDR3 is TGTGCCAGCAGTTCCGGGACCCGAAAAGAGACCCAGTACTTC. This encodes CASSSGTRKETQYF.

This chain uses TRBV5-5 with TRBJ1-6; TRBD1 might be the D (5 bases). Trimming stripped 2 bases from V and 5 bases from J, with 11 bases between. Germline assignment: CDR1 SGHKS and CDR2 YYEKEE (reference sequence). The CDR3 is 15 amino acids. CDR3 sequence reads: CASSFGTTDNSPLHF. Here the CDR3 DNA reads TGTGCCAGCAGCTTTGGGACTACCGATAATTCACCCCTCCACTTT.

Only a few counts were recorded for this clonotype. This sequence joins TRBV20-1 and TRBJ2-3, with D hard to call. V lost 5 bases, J lost 4 bases, and 19 bases lay in between. The CDR3 has 15 residues. Germline V CDR1 and CDR2: DFQATT, SNEGSKA (reference sequence). The CDR3 DNA reads as TGCAGTGCTCGGCCAGGTACTGCACTCGCAGATACGCAGTATTTT. Protein sequence: CSARPGTALADTQYF.

This clonotype was observed a few times. This chain joins TRBV4-1 and TRBJ2-1; D remains unclear. Germline assignment: CDR1 MGHRA and CDR2 YSYEKL. CDR3 length equals 16 residues. Trimming took off 0 bases at V and 0 bases at J, with 9 bases between the two ends. The CDR3 spells CASSQDRAVSYNEQFF. DNA of the CDR3: TGCGCCAGCAGCCAAGATAGGGCGGTCTCCTACAATGAGCAGTTCTTC.

This clonotype was counted a few times. The chain employs TRBV4-1 and TRBJ2-7; tentatively, D is TRBD1 (5 bases). V was shortened by 1 base and J by 2 bases, with 12 bases between the two germline ends. The CDR3 contains 15 residues. Germline lookup yields CDR1 MGHRA and CDR2 YSYEKL. CDR3 DNA sequence: TGCGCCAGCAGCCAAGCGGGTTTAGGGGCCTACGAGCAGTACTTC. It specifies CASSQAGLGAYEQYF.

V usage is TRBV7-9 and J usage is TRBJ1-4, with a possible D match to TRBD1 (5 bases). The germline V gene encodes CDR1 SEHNR and CDR2 FQNEAQ (reference sequence). This CDR3 spans 14 amino acids. Trimming stripped 4 bases from V and 6 bases from J, with 12 bases between. This chain's CDR3 is CASSSSDTDEKLFF. The CDR3 nucleotides are TGTGCCAGCAGCTCATCGGACACGGATGAAAAACTGTTTTTT. The full variable domain, rest sourced from reference TRBV7-9 and TRBJ1-4, is DTGVSQNPRHKITKRGQNVTFRCDPISEHNRLYWYRQTLGQGPEFLTYFQNEAQLEKSRLLSDRFSAERPKGSFSTLEIQRTEQGDSAMYLCASSSSDTDEKLFFGSGTQLSVL.

With respect to this clonotype: The junction departs from germline at one end; a sequencing error may be responsible. The chain employs TRBV7-2 and TRBJ1-5, with unresolved D. The CDR3 sequence is 14 residues long. CDR1 SGHTA and CDR2 FQGNSA come from the germline V gene. The CDR3: CASSLMDSSQPQHF. The CDR3 region has the DNA TGTGCCAGCAGCTTAATGGATAGCAGTCAGCCCCAGCATTTT.

This chain links TRBV27 with TRBJ2-3, with 8 positions matching TRBD2. Germline V lookup: CDR1 MNHEY, CDR2 SMNVEV (reference sequence). The junction had 6 bases not matched to a gene; V was cut back by 4 bases and J by 6 bases. The CDR3 contains 14 residues. Here the CDR3 DNA reads TGTGCCAGCAGTTGTGCGGGGGGCCGGGATACGCAGTATTTT. This gives the protein CASSCAGGRDTQYF.

The rearrangement uses TRBV20-1 and TRBJ2-7; weak D call: TRBD1 (5 bases). Germline loops: CDR1 DFQATT, CDR2 SNEGSKA (reference sequence). V was pared by 2 bases and J by 4 bases, with 6 bases between. This CDR3 contains 11 residues. CDR3 in amino acids: CSARSGYEQYF. The CDR3 DNA follows: TGCAGTGCTAGATCAGGGTACGAGCAGTACTTC.

V and J are TRBV5-5 and TRBJ1-5; tentatively, D is TRBD1 (5 bases). Germline V gives CDR1 SGHKS, CDR2 YYEKEE (reference sequence). CDR3 length: 18 amino acids. V dropped 1 base and J dropped 2 bases, with 19 bases sitting between them. CDR3 sequence reads: CASSLSSPFDRGNQPQHF. CDR3 nucleotide sequence: TGTGCCAGCAGCTTGTCATCTCCGTTCGACAGAGGCAATCAGCCCCAGCATTTT.

This chain links TRBV7-9 with TRBJ1-1; no reliable D call. This CDR3 comprises 13 residues. V lost 1 base and J 8 bases, leaving 11 bases between the germline ends. Germline CDR1 is SEHNR and CDR2 is FQNEAQ (reference sequence). The CDR3 here is CASSLDGVAEAFF. The DNA of the CDR3 is TGTGCCAGCAGCTTAGACGGGGTCGCGGAAGCTTTCTTT.

The chain has TRBV4-1 and TRBJ2-4; a weak D match, TRBD1 (5 bases). The V and J ends lost 0 bases and 3 bases respectively, with 12 bases between them. This CDR3 region has 16 residues. The germline gives CDR1 MGHRA, CDR2 YSYEKL. The CDR3, as DNA: TGCGCCAGCAGCCAAGAGGCAGGGATAGGCAAAAACATTCAGTACTTC. Translated: CASSQEAGIGKNIQYF.

The rearrangement joins TRBV5-1 to TRBJ2-2; tentative D call: TRBD2 (5 bases). V was trimmed by 6 bases and J by 5 bases, leaving 14 bases between them. This CDR3 comprises 14 residues. Per the germline V gene, CDR1 is SGHRS and CDR2 is YFSETQ. The CDR3 DNA is TGCGCCAGCACCCTAGGCACGGGAACCGGGGAGCTGTTTTTT. Translated, it gives CASTLGTGTGELFF.